The rows below give T cell receptor beta chains drawn from one sample of a study of T-cell reconstitution after alpha-beta-depleted transplantation in children. TCRdb re-derived calls from the PCR reads in MiXCR, one entry per CDR3 protein. In the table there are some 500,000 distinct CDR3 sequences, approximately 29% of which are singletons. The sequenced sample was PBMCs from the stem cell graft donor, obtained from the stem cell graft. Every receptor here comes from a human donor who donated a stem cell graft to a child with aplastic anemia. The CDR3 runs from the conserved cysteine through the conserved F or W. Fields, in order: CDR3 DNA, CDR3 protein, D gene, V gene, J gene, clone size. A D gene is named only where the DNA matches it firmly. A row's size may be missing; if present it is once, few, many or a size class.

DNA: TGTGCCAGCAGTTTAGGGACAGGGTTTGGGGAGACCCAGTACTTC; CDR3: CASSLGTGFGETQYF; D: TRBD1; V: TRBV27; J: TRBJ2-5; size: few
DNA: TGTGCCAGCAGTTCCGGGACAGATAATTCACCCCTCCACTTT; CDR3: CASSSGTDNSPLHF; D: TRBD1; V: TRBV12-3/TRBV12-4; J: TRBJ1-6; size: -
DNA: TGTGCCAGCAGTCCCCTCGGCGGGAGCTACAATGAGCAGTTCTTC; CDR3: CASSPLGGSYNEQFF; D: TRBD2; V: TRBV18; J: TRBJ2-1; size: many
DNA: TGTGCCAGCAGCTTAGGGACAGGGGGCAGAGATACGCAGTATTTT; CDR3: CASSLGTGGRDTQYF; D: TRBD1; V: TRBV7-2; J: TRBJ2-3; size: -
DNA: TGCAGTGCTCTCAGGACAGGGCCGGGGAATCAGCCCCAGCATTTT; CDR3: CSALRTGPGNQPQHF; D: TRBD1; V: TRBV20-1; J: TRBJ1-5; size: -
DNA: TGTGCCAGCAGCTTATACCGGACTAGCGGGACGGGAAATGAGCAGTTCTTC; CDR3: CASSLYRTSGTGNEQFF; D: TRBD2; V: TRBV7-2; J: TRBJ2-1; size: once
DNA: TGTGCCAGCAGCTGGTATATAGCGGGAGGGAGCACAGATACGCAGTATTTT; CDR3: CASSWYIAGGSTDTQYF; D: TRBD2; V: TRBV7-2; J: TRBJ2-3; size: few
DNA: TGTGCCAACCTCCCTCGGGCCTCAGGGGTCGATGAGCAGTTCTTC; CDR3: CANLPRASGVDEQFF; D: -; V: TRBV9; J: TRBJ2-1; size: -
DNA: TGTGCCAGCAGCTCACTCGGAAGGACGGCCAGTGGCTACACCTTC; CDR3: CASSSLGRTASGYTF; D: -; V: TRBV6-5; J: TRBJ1-2; size: -
DNA: TGTGCCAGCGCGCCGGTGGGGTCGAACACTGAAGCTTTCTTT; CDR3: CASAPVGSNTEAFF; D: -; V: TRBV6-1; J: TRBJ1-1; size: few
DNA: TGCAGCGTTGGGCACTTTTCGCAGTTCTTC; CDR3: CSVGHFSQFF; D: -; V: TRBV29-1; J: TRBJ2-1; size: -
DNA: TGCAGCACCCCTCATCCGACGGGAGGAACAGATACGCAGTATTTT; CDR3: CSTPHPTGGTDTQYF; D: TRBD2; V: TRBV29-1; J: TRBJ2-3; size: few
DNA: TGTGCCAGCAGCTTATCACTAGCGGGAAGTGGTCAGTTCTTC; CDR3: CASSLSLAGSGQFF; D: TRBD2; V: TRBV7-3; J: TRBJ2-1; size: -
DNA: TGTGCCAGCAGCGTGGGCGGGAGCGGAGAGACCCAGTACTTC; CDR3: CASSVGGSGETQYF; D: TRBD2; V: TRBV9; J: TRBJ2-5; size: -
DNA: TGCGCCAGCAGCCAAGATACCCCGAGGGACATTCAGTACTTC; CDR3: CASSQDTPRDIQYF; D: -; V: TRBV4-3; J: TRBJ2-4; size: -
DNA: TGTGCCAGCAGGCGGGACGGATCGACTGGCTCCTACGAGCAGTACTTC; CDR3: CASRRDGSTGSYEQYF; D: -; V: TRBV28; J: TRBJ2-7; size: once
DNA: TGTGCCAGCAGTTTCGCAGGCATGAACACTGAAGCTTTCTTT; CDR3: CASSFAGMNTEAFF; D: -; V: TRBV12-3/TRBV12-4; J: TRBJ1-1; size: -
DNA: TGTGCCAGCAGTCCAAGAAGGGCCCAGTACTTC; CDR3: CASSPRRAQYF; D: -; V: TRBV6-6; J: TRBJ2-5; size: -
DNA: TGTGCCAGCACCCCCCTGGAACAAGAGACCCAGTACTTC; CDR3: CASTPLEQETQYF; D: -; V: TRBV7-9; J: TRBJ2-5; size: few
DNA: TGTGCCAGCAGGCCAGGACTAGCGGGAGTCGGGGCTGAGCAGTTCTTC; CDR3: CASRPGLAGVGAEQFF; D: TRBD2; V: TRBV6-5; J: TRBJ2-1; size: few
DNA: TGTGCCAGCAGCCCTACTTCCGGGGAGCTGTTTTTT; CDR3: CASSPTSGELFF; D: -; V: TRBV5-6; J: TRBJ2-2; size: -
DNA: TGCAGCGTTGAATTACTAGCGGGAGGGACCCAGTACTTC; CDR3: CSVELLAGGTQYF; D: TRBD2; V: TRBV29-1; J: TRBJ2-5; size: few
DNA: TGTGCCAGCTCACTAAACAGTCTACCCTACGAGCAGTACTTC; CDR3: CASSLNSLPYEQYF; D: -; V: TRBV18; J: TRBJ2-7; size: -
DNA: TGCAGTGTTCGACCGATCTCCTACAATGAGCAGTTCTTC; CDR3: CSVRPISYNEQFF; D: -; V: TRBV20-1; J: TRBJ2-1; size: few
DNA: TGTGCCACCAGTGATTTTACCCTCTCCCAGCCCCAGCATTTT; CDR3: CATSDFTLSQPQHF; D: -; V: TRBV24-1; J: TRBJ1-5; size: -
DNA: TGTGCCAGCAGTCCCGCGGGGGCGAACACTGAAGCTTTCTTT; CDR3: CASSPAGANTEAFF; D: -; V: TRBV12-3/TRBV12-4; J: TRBJ1-1; size: -
DNA: TGCAGTGCTGGAACGGGAAAAGTCTACAATGAGCAGTTCTTC; CDR3: CSAGTGKVYNEQFF; D: -; V: TRBV20-1; J: TRBJ2-1; size: -
DNA: TGTGCCTGGAGTGTGGGTCTAGCGGGAACGAACAACATTCAGTACTTC; CDR3: CAWSVGLAGTNNIQYF; D: TRBD2; V: TRBV30; J: TRBJ2-4; size: -
DNA: TGCAGTGCTAGAGCTTTACAGGGGCCCGCTGCAACTAATGAAAAACTGTTTTTT; CDR3: CSARALQGPAATNEKLFF; D: TRBD1; V: TRBV20-1; J: TRBJ1-4; size: few
DNA: TGTGCCAGCAGTGTAACCACTAGCGGGAGAGGGGGTGAGCAGTTCTTC; CDR3: CASSVTTSGRGGEQFF; D: TRBD2; V: TRBV25-1; J: TRBJ2-1; size: -
DNA: TGTGCCAGCAGCGTAATCGACGGCAGGGAGCTGTTTTTT; CDR3: CASSVIDGRELFF; D: -; V: TRBV9; J: TRBJ2-2; size: few
DNA: TGTGCCAGCTCACAGGGGAGGAATCAGCCCCAGCATTTT; CDR3: CASSQGRNQPQHF; D: TRBD1; V: TRBV7-3; J: TRBJ1-5; size: -
DNA: TGTGCCAGCTCACCCGTCCTTGCTAGCGTGGAGGCCAAAAACATTCAGTACTTC; CDR3: CASSPVLASVEAKNIQYF; D: -; V: TRBV18; J: TRBJ2-4; size: -
DNA: TGCAGTGCTAGAGGGACTAGCCTGAACACCGGGGAGCTGTTTTTT; CDR3: CSARGTSLNTGELFF; D: TRBD2; V: TRBV20-1; J: TRBJ2-2; size: few
DNA: TGTGCCAGCAGTTCCCTCAGATTCTCTGGAAACACCATATATTTT; CDR3: CASSSLRFSGNTIYF; D: -; V: TRBV6-5; J: TRBJ1-3; size: once
DNA: TGCAGTGCTGGAGATCCAGGACATTTGAACACTGAAGCTTTCTTT; CDR3: CSAGDPGHLNTEAFF; D: -; V: TRBV20-1; J: TRBJ1-1; size: -
DNA: TGTGCCAGCAGCTTCCCGGGGGAAGATTTTATCAACTATGGCTACACCTTC; CDR3: CASSFPGEDFINYGYTF; D: -; V: TRBV7-2; J: TRBJ1-2; size: -
DNA: TGCAGTGCCTCACGGCCCTCCTACGAGCAGTACTTC; CDR3: CSASRPSYEQYF; D: -; V: TRBV20-1; J: TRBJ2-7; size: few
DNA: TGTGCCAGCAGCTTCAGCCTAGCGTCGTACAATGAGCAGTTCTTC; CDR3: CASSFSLASYNEQFF; D: -; V: TRBV7-2; J: TRBJ2-1; size: few
DNA: TGCATCGGACAGGGGAACACTGAAGCTTTCTTT; CDR3: CIGQGNTEAFF; D: TRBD1; V: TRBV29-1; J: TRBJ1-1; size: few
DNA: TGTGCCAGCAGATCGGGGGCGCGAGGCAATCAGCCCCAGCATTTT; CDR3: CASRSGARGNQPQHF; D: -; V: TRBV28; J: TRBJ1-5; size: -
DNA: TGTGCCAGCAGTTTTGTACTAGCGGGGGTTAACACAGATACGCAGTATTTT; CDR3: CASSFVLAGVNTDTQYF; D: TRBD2; V: TRBV27; J: TRBJ2-3; size: -
DNA: TGTGCCAGCAGCTTCGCCCGACTAGCGGGAGCCTACAATGAGCAGTTCTTC; CDR3: CASSFARLAGAYNEQFF; D: TRBD2; V: TRBV7-8; J: TRBJ2-1; size: -
DNA: TGTGCCAGCAGTTACACCAAGCGGGAAAAACTGTTTTTT; CDR3: CASSYTKREKLFF; D: -; V: TRBV6-2/TRBV6-3; J: TRBJ1-4; size: -
DNA: TGTGCCAGCAGTTACAGGGCGGGGACCACTGAAGCTTTCTTT; CDR3: CASSYRAGTTEAFF; D: -; V: TRBV6-5; J: TRBJ1-1; size: few
DNA: TGTGCCAGCAGCCAAGGACTAGGGGACTACGAGCAGTACTTC; CDR3: CASSQGLGDYEQYF; D: -; V: TRBV4-2; J: TRBJ2-7; size: few
DNA: TGTGCCAGCAGCTCGACGACAGGGGGCTCCTACGAGCAGTACTTC; CDR3: CASSSTTGGSYEQYF; D: TRBD1; V: TRBV7-2; J: TRBJ2-7; size: -
DNA: TGTGCCAGCAGCTTCCCAGATACAGATACGCAGTATTTT; CDR3: CASSFPDTDTQYF; D: -; V: TRBV5-4; J: TRBJ2-3; size: -
DNA: TGTGCCAGCAGTCCCCGGGGAGCGGGAGGGTACAATGAGCAGTTCTTC; CDR3: CASSPRGAGGYNEQFF; D: TRBD2; V: TRBV12-3/TRBV12-4; J: TRBJ2-1; size: few